This T cell receptor (beta chain) was sequenced for a study of T cell responses to AZD1222 COVID-19 vaccine. Trimming cost V 10 bases and J 3 bases; bases outside gene matches: 12. The CDR3 has 14 amino acids. Germline V gene data show CDR1 as MNHEY and CDR2 as SVGAGI. The assay was immunoSEQ multiplex PCR, and TCRdb's table has in-frame clones only and misses some. The sample carries roughly 170,000 clones, 75% to 90% recorded once. The chain joins TRBV6-5 to TRBJ2-7, with TRBD2 matching over 7 bases. The source of this sequence is an adult in good health. The specimen was peripheral blood, collected on day 0 of AZD1222 vaccination. CDR3 protein: CATLSGAGHYEQYF. The CDR3, as DNA: TGTGCCACTTTGAGCGGGGCAGGCCACTACGAGCAGTACTTC.